These 23 T cell receptor beta chains came from one sample sequenced in a study of shared clonotypes between healthy human individuals. Sequencing was performed with immunoSEQ multiplex PCR; in TCRdb, only in-frame clones are kept and a portion is missing. The sample shows roughly 760,000 clones, roughly 70% of them seen only once. The sequenced material came from memory CD4+ T cells sorted from blood. Specified subset: CD45RA-negative fraction. The receptors here all came from a woman aged 25-40 years in good health.

The chain links TRBV11-3 to TRBJ2-7; D perhaps matches TRBD1 (6 bases). CDR1 is SGHNT, CDR2 YENEEA, per germline. The CDR3 consists of 15 residues. V dropped 5 bases and J dropped 3 bases, with 17 bases sitting between them. The CDR3 coding sequence is TGTGCCAGCAGCCCCCCCAGGGGAAACAGCTACGAGCAGTACTTC. This translates into CASSPPRGNSYEQYF.

The chain joins TRBV9 to TRBJ1-1, with a weak D call TRBD1 (6 bases). CDR3 length equals 16 residues. The V end lost 3 bases, the J end lost 6 bases, and 21 bases lay between the germline ends. Looked up from germline, CDR1 is SGDLS and CDR2 is YYNGEE. The CDR3 region has the DNA TGTGCCAGCAGCGCCGGACAGCTCCTAAAGGGCGCTGAAGCTTTCTTT. It encodes CASSAGQLLKGAEAFF.

This sequence joins TRBV5-6 and TRBJ2-7; no clear D gene. The V end lost 1 base, the J end lost 7 bases, and 18 bases lay between the germline ends. The CDR3 extends over 15 amino acids. Germline CDR1 SGHDT, CDR2 YYEEEE. The CDR3 DNA is TGTGCCAGCAGCTTGCTTGAAGGGATCGCGAGAGAGCAGTACTTC. Protein product: CASSLLEGIAREQYF. The variable domain in full, completed from reference TRBV5-6 and TRBJ2-7, reads DAGVTQSPTHLIKTRGQQVTLRCSPKSGHDTVSWYQQALGQGPQFIFQYYEEEERQRGNFPDRFSGHQFPNYSSELNVNALLLGDSALYLCASSLLEGIAREQYFGPGTRLTVT.

The chain combines TRBV7-8 with TRBJ2-3; 7 nucleotides line up with TRBD2. With 5 bases clipped from V and 3 bases from J, the junction kept 8 bases outside the gene matches. The CDR3 has 15 amino acids. The V gene's germline CDR1 is SGHVS and CDR2 FQNEAQ. The CDR3 loop reads CASSPGRTSTDTQYF. CDR3 coding DNA: TGTGCCAGCAGCCCAGGACGGACTAGTACAGATACGCAGTATTTT.

This chain uses TRBV27 with TRBJ1-5, with 7 nucleotides matching TRBD1. CDR1 is MNHEY, CDR2 SMNVEV, per germline (reference sequence). The V segment lost 5 bases and the J segment 3 bases; nucleotides outside the gene matches: 4. This CDR3 has 14 amino acids. The chain's CDR3 is CASSKQGNNQPQHF. For the CDR3, the DNA is TGTGCCAGCAGTAAACAGGGGAACAATCAGCCCCAGCATTTT.

This chain uses TRBV6-1 with TRBJ1-5; D is unresolved. Trimming removed 0 bases from V and 2 bases from J, with 17 bases in between. CDR1 and CDR2 (germline): MNHNS, SASEGT. This CDR3 comprises 18 residues. CDR3 coding DNA: TGTGCCAGCAGTGAAGCGAGAAACCAGAATCGTCGCAATCAGCCCCAGCATTTT. Translation: CASSEARNQNRRNQPQHF.

The chain employs TRBV5-1 and TRBJ2-2; TRBD1 aligns across 12 bases. The junction had 2 bases not matched to a gene; V was cut back by 4 bases and J by 4 bases. The CDR3 runs to 15 residues. Per germline, CDR1 SGHRS and CDR2 YFSETQ. CDR3 nucleotide sequence: TGCGCCAGCAGCCAGGGACAGGGGGCCACCGGGGAGCTGTTTTTT. It is translated as CASSQGQGATGELFF.

This clone turned up a few times. The genes are TRBV28 and TRBJ1-5; D ambiguous. In germline, CDR1 is MDHEN, CDR2 SYDVKM. V dropped 6 bases and J dropped 6 bases, with 9 bases sitting between them. The CDR3 loop spans 12 amino acids. Here the CDR3 DNA reads TGTGCCAGCAGGTCGGGGAGTCAGCCCCAGCATTTT. It encodes CASRSGSQPQHF.

The J gene is TRBJ1-2, the V gene TRBV19; D gene ambiguous. This CDR3 has 16 amino acids. V was pared by 3 bases and J by 2 bases, with 16 bases between. Germline CDR1 is LNHDA and CDR2 is SQIVND (reference sequence). The CDR3 here is CASSMGLGGKNYGYTF. CDR3 DNA sequence: TGTGCCAGTAGTATGGGCCTCGGCGGAAAAAACTATGGCTACACCTTC. Using reference TRBV19 and TRBJ1-2 for the parts outside the CDR3, the full variable domain is DGGITQSPKYLFRKEGQNVTLSCEQNLNHDAMYWYRQDPGQGLRLIYYSQIVNDFQKGDIAEGYSVSREKKESFPLTVTSAQKNPTAFYLCASSMGLGGKNYGYTFGSGTRLTVV.

The rearrangement uses TRBV28 and TRBJ2-4; 11 nucleotides match TRBD2. The junction had 18 bases not matched to a gene; V was cut back by 8 bases and J by 6 bases. The CDR3 extends over 18 amino acids. Per germline, CDR1 MDHEN and CDR2 SYDVKM. The CDR3 nucleotides read TGTGCCAGCGCTAGCGGGGGAGAGAGGGGACTAGCGGTAAACATTCAGTACTTC. Translated, it gives CASASGGERGLAVNIQYF.

The rearrangement uses TRBV7-9 and TRBJ2-7; 8 bases are shared with TRBD2. The trim removed 3 bases at V and 4 bases at J, leaving 8 bases unmatched. Germline V CDR1 and CDR2: SEHNR, FQNEAQ (reference sequence). The CDR3 covers 15 residues. The CDR3 DNA sequence: TGTGCCAGCAGCTTTAGCAGCGGGAGCGAGTACGAGCAGTACTTC. Protein product: CASSFSSGSEYEQYF.

J is TRBJ1-4 and V is TRBV4-1; D unresolved. Trimming removed 3 bases from V and 8 bases from J, with 22 bases in between. The CDR3 runs to 17 residues. The germline V gene has CDR1 MGHRA and CDR2 YSYEKL. The CDR3 coding sequence is TGCGCCAGCAGCCACATGGCTGGAGTTAGGCGTGAGGAAAAACTGTTTTTT. Its protein is CASSHMAGVRREEKLFF.

The chain joins TRBV7-9 to TRBJ2-7; 7 bases align to TRBD2. The CDR3 is made up of 13 amino acids. J gave up 3 bases and V 5 bases, and 4 bases lay outside the gene matches. CDR1 and CDR2 from the germline V gene are SEHNR and FQNEAQ (reference sequence). The CDR3 DNA reads TGTGCCAGCAGCGACCTAGCGGACTACGAGCAGTACTTC. It is translated as CASSDLADYEQYF.

The chain links TRBV7-9 to TRBJ2-1; the D gene is possibly TRBD2 (6 bases). V gave up 5 bases and J gave up 15 bases, with 23 bases separating them. The CDR3 covers 14 residues. From germline, CDR1 is SEHNR and CDR2 FQNEAQ (reference sequence). The CDR3, as DNA: TGTGCCAGCAGCGAATTGGAGGGCAGGGCTATCCCGTTCTTC. This sequence encodes CASSELEGRAIPFF.

This clone was counted a few times. The same CDR3 can be traced to other DNA sequences in this sample. CDR3 amino acids: CASSPDRNQPQHF. DNA for the CDR3: TGTGCCAGCTCACCGGACAGAAATCAGCCCCAGCATTTT. The chain couples TRBV18 to TRBJ1-5, with D perhaps matching TRBD1 (6 bases). V shed 3 bases and J shed 4 bases, with 7 bases lying between them. Germline V gene lookup returns CDR1 KGHSH and CDR2 LQKENI. The length of the CDR3 is 13 residues.

The V and J genes are TRBV5-1 and TRBJ1-1, with D possibly TRBD1 on 6 matching bases. Trimming pared 6 bases from V and 8 bases from J, leaving 17 bases between. This CDR3 spans 13 amino acids. Germline assignment: CDR1 SGHRS and CDR2 YFSETQ. CDR3 in amino acids: CASMRRGASEAFF. The CDR3 nucleotides are TGCGCCAGCATGCGCAGGGGTGCGTCCGAAGCTTTCTTT. Looking up the rest from reference TRBV5-1 and TRBJ1-1 gives the full variable domain: KAGVTQTPRYLIKTRGQQVTLSCSPISGHRSVSWYQQTPGQGLQFLFEYFSETQRNKGNFPGRFSGRQFSNSRSEMNVSTLELGDSALYLCASMRRGASEAFFGQGTRLTVV.

This chain joins TRBV28 and TRBJ2-7; TRBD2 aligns across 8 bases. The CDR3 runs 17 residues. Germline-derived CDR1 and CDR2 are MDHEN and SYDVKM. Germline trimming cut 3 bases from V and 5 bases from J; bases unmatched to any gene: 15. The CDR3 loop is CASSLSTGGPLGDEQYF. CDR3 sequence (DNA): TGTGCCAGCAGTTTGTCGACGGGAGGGCCCTTGGGGGACGAGCAGTACTTC.

As for this clone: Other DNA sequences in this sample translate to the same CDR3. V usage is TRBV7-3 and J usage is TRBJ2-2; D is perhaps TRBD2 (5 bases). V lost 5 bases to trimming and J lost 5 bases, with 6 bases between them. Germline V CDR1 and CDR2: SGHTA, FQGTGA. The CDR3 is made up of 12 amino acids. CDR3 sequence: CASSPGTGELFF. CDR3 nucleotide sequence: TGTGCCAGCAGCCCGGGGACCGGGGAGCTGTTTTTT.

This clone was observed many times. The CDR3 spells CASTSTDPTTDTQYF. The CDR3 DNA sequence: TGTGCCAGCACCTCCACCGATCCCACTACAGATACGCAGTATTTT. V and J are TRBV7-9 and TRBJ2-3; D not resolved. Germline V CDR1 and CDR2: SEHNR, FQNEAQ (reference sequence). This CDR3 spans 15 amino acids. V lost 7 bases to trimming and J lost 3 bases, with 17 bases between them.

The chain couples TRBV28 to TRBJ2-5; possible D gene TRBD2, 5 bases. The CDR3 consists of 16 residues. CDR1 and CDR2 from the germline V gene are MDHEN and SYDVKM. Trimming removed 1 base at V and 1 base at J, with 13 bases between. CDR3 loop: CASSLLGRDAQETQYF. CDR3 bases: TGTGCCAGCAGTTTATTAGGCCGGGATGCCCAAGAGACCCAGTACTTC.

This clone was observed a handful of times. The V and J genes are TRBV19 and TRBJ1-2; no clear D gene. Germline CDR1 reads LNHDA; CDR2 reads SQIVND (reference sequence). The CDR3 contains 13 residues. The ends were cut back, 4 bases at V and 3 bases at J, with 9 bases in the middle. CDR3 residues: CASSTSYDYGYTF. The CDR3 DNA follows: TGTGCCAGTAGTACATCGTATGACTATGGCTACACCTTC.

The chain recombines TRBV29-1 with TRBJ2-7; tentatively, D is TRBD1 (5 bases). The CDR3 totals 13 residues. With 2 bases removed from V and 6 bases from J, the gap between germline ends came to 14 bases. Germline V CDR1 and CDR2: SQVTM, ANQGSEA. The CDR3 region has the DNA TGCAGCGTTGAACTCGTTCTCCAGGGCGAGCAGTACTTC. It encodes CSVELVLQGEQYF.

This rearrangement joins TRBV14 to TRBJ2-7; D is unresolved. The CDR3 has 12 residues. CDR1 is SGHDN, CDR2 FVKESK, per germline. Trimming pared 0 bases from V and 4 bases from J, leaving 4 bases between. The CDR3 DNA is TGTGCCAGCAGCCAAGAGGAATACGAGCAGTACTTC. Its translation is CASSQEEYEQYF.